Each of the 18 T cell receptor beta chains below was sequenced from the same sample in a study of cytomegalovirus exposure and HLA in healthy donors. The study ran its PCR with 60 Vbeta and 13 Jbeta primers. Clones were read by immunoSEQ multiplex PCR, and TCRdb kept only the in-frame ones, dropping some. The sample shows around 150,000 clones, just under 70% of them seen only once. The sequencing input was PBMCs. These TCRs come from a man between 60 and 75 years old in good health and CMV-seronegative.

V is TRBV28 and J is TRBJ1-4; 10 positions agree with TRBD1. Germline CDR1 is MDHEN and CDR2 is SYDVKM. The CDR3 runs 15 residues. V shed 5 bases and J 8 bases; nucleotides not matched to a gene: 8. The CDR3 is CASSNSGTGVEKLFF. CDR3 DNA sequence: TGTGCCAGCAGTAACAGTGGGACAGGGGTCGAAAAACTGTTTTTT.

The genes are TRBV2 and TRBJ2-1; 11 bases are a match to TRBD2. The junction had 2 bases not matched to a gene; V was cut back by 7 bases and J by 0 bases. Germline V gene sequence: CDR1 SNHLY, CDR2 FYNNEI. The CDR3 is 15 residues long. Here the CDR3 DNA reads TGTGCCAGCACTGGGACTAGCGGCTCCTACAATGAGCAGTTCTTC. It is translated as CASTGTSGSYNEQFF.

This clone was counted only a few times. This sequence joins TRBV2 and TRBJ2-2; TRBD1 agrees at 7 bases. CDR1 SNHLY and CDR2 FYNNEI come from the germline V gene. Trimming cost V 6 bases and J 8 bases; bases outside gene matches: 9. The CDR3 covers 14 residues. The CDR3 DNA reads TGTGCCAGCAGATGGACAGGATCGGTAGGGGAGCTGTTTTTT. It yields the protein CASRWTGSVGELFF.

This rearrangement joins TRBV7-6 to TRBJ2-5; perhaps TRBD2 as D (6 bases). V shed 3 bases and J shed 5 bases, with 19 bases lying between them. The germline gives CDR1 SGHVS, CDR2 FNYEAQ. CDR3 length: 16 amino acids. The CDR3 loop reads CASSLGSGSSGETQYF. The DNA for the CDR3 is TGTGCCAGCAGCTTGGGGTCCGGGAGTTCGGGGGAGACCCAGTACTTC.

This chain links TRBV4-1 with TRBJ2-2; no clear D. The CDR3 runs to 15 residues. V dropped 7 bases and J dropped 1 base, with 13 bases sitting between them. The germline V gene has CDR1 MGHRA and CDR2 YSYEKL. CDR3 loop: CASTDGAGNTGELFF. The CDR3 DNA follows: TGCGCCAGCACCGACGGAGCTGGGAACACCGGGGAGCTGTTTTTT.

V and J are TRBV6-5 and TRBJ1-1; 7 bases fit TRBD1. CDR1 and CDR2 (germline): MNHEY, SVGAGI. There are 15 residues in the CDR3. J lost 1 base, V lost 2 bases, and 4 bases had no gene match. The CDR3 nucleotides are TGTGCCAGCAGTTACGGGGACAGTAAGAACACTGAAGCTTTCTTT. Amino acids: CASSYGDSKNTEAFF.

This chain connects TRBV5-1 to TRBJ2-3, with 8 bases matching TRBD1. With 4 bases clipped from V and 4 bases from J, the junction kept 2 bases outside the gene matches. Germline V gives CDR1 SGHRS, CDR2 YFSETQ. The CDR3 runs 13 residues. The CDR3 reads CASSPTGADTQYF. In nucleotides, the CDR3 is TGCGCCAGCAGCCCGACAGGGGCAGATACGCAGTATTTT.

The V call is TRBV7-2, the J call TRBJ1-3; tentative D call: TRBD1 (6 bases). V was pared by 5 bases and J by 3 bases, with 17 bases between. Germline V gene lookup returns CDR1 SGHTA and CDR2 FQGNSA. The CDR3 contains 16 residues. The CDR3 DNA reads TGTGCCAGCAGCCCGCGGGAGGGGGGATATGGAAACACCATATATTTT. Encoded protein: CASSPREGGYGNTIYF.

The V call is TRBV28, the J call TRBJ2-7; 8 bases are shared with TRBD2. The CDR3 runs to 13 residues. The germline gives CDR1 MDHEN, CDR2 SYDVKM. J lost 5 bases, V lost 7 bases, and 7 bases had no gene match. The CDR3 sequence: CASTPGGGHEQYF. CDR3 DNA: TGTGCCAGCACCCCGGGGGGGGGCCACGAGCAGTACTTC.

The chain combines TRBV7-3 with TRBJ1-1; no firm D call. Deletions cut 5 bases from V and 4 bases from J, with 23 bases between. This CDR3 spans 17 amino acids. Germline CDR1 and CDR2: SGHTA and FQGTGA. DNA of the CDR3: TGTGCCAGCAGCCTAGGCCGCGGGAGGAGGTTGAGCACTGAAGCTTTCTTT. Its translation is CASSLGRGRRLSTEAFF. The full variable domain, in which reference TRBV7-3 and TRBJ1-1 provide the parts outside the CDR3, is GAGVSQTPSNKVTEKGKYVELRCDPISGHTALYWYRQSLGQGPEFLIYFQGTGAADDSGLPNDRFFAVRPEGSVSTLKIQRTERGDSAVYLCASSLGRGRRLSTEAFFGQGTRLTVV.

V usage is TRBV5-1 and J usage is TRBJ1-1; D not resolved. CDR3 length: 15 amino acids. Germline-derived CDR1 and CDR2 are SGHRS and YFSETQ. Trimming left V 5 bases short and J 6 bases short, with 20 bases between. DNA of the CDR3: TGCGCCAGCAGACCGAGTGAGAGCCTAGCGGCTGAAGCTTTCTTT. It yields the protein CASRPSESLAAEAFF.

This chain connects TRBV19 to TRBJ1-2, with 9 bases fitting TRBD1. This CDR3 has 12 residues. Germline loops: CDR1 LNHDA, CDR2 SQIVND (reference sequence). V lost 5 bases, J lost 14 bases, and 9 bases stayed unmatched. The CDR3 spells CASSARGQGETF. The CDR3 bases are TGTGCCAGTAGTGCCCGGGGACAGGGAGAAACCTTC.

The CDR3: CASSGLAGVNTQYF. CDR3 DNA: TGTGCCAGCTCAGGGCTAGCGGGAGTAAATACGCAGTATTTT. The rearrangement links TRBV18 to TRBJ2-3; 10 bases are shared with TRBD2. Germline CDR1 KGHSH, CDR2 LQKENI. Trimming cost V 5 bases and J 7 bases; bases outside gene matches: 6. The CDR3 consists of 14 residues.

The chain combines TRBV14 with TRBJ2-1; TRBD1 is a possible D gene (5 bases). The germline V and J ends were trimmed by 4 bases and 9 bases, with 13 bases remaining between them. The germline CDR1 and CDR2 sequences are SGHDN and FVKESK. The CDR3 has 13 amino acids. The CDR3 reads CASSLARVSEQFF. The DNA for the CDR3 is TGTGCCAGCAGCCTTGCCAGGGTTTCTGAGCAGTTCTTC.

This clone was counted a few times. The CDR3 loop reads CASSSDRGSTEAFF. The CDR3 DNA sequence: TGCGCCAGCAGCTCGGACAGGGGAAGTACTGAAGCTTTCTTT. The rearrangement uses TRBV5-1 and TRBJ1-1, with 9 bases identical to TRBD1. Losses at the gene ends were 3 bases for V and 5 bases for J; bases not matched to a gene: 5. CDR1 and CDR2 from the germline V gene are SGHRS and YFSETQ. The CDR3 covers 14 residues.

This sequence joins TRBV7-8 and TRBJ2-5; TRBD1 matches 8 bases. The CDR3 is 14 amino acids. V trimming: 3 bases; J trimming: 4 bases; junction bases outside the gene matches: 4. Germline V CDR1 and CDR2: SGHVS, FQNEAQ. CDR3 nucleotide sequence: TGTGCCAGCAGCTTCGACAGGGGCCGAGAGACCCAGTACTTC. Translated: CASSFDRGRETQYF.

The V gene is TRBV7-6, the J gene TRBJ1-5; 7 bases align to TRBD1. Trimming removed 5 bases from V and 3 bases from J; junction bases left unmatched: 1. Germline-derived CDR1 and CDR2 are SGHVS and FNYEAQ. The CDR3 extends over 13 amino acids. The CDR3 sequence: CASSGTANQPQHF. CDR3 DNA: TGTGCCAGCAGCGGGACAGCCAATCAGCCCCAGCATTTT.

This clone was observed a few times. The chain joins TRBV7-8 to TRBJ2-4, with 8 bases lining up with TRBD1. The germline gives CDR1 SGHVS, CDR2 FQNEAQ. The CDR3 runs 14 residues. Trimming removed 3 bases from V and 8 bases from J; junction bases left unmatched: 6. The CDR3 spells CASSLGQEGDIQYF. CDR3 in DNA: TGTGCCAGCAGCTTGGGACAGGAGGGAGACATTCAGTACTTC. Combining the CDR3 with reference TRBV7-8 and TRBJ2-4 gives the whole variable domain GAGVSQSPRYKVAKRGQDVALRCDPISGHVSLFWYQQALGQGPEFLTYFQNEAQLDKSGLPSDRFFAERPEGSVSTLKIQRTQQEDSAVYLCASSLGQEGDIQYFGAGTRLSVL.